These 2 T cell receptor beta chains were all obtained from the same sample, sequenced in a study of glioma-infiltrating T cells after dendritic cell vaccination. Assay used: immunoSEQ multiplex PCR; TCRdb lists only in-frame clones, some missing. The sample has approximately 82,000 clones; 70% to 90% are singletons. The sample was blood, taken before dendritic cell vaccination. The receptors originated from a human donor with glioblastoma.

The chain has TRBV7-2 and TRBJ1-2; TRBD1 agrees at 9 bases. J gave up 3 bases and V 5 bases, and 10 bases lay outside the gene matches. From germline, CDR1 is SGHTA and CDR2 FQGNSA. This CDR3 is built from 16 residues. In nucleotides, the CDR3 is TGTGCCAGCAGCATTGGACAGGGGAGTTTTTACTATGGCTACACCTTC. Its translation: CASSIGQGSFYYGYTF.

This chain uses TRBV30 with TRBJ2-5; 8 nucleotides agree with TRBD2. The germline V gene has CDR1 GTSNPN and CDR2 SVGIG (reference sequence). The J segment lost 5 bases and the V segment lost 6 bases, leaving 5 bases of the junction unmatched. The CDR3 is 12 amino acids. The chain's CDR3 is CACIGTRETQYF. DNA of the CDR3: TGTGCCTGCATAGGGACTAGGGAGACCCAGTACTTC.